This T cell receptor beta chain appears in the sequencing data of a study of T cell repertoires in cytomegalovirus infection. Overall study results and limits: Dominating the ex vivo response were TCR beta clonotypes that were CMV-specific and HLA-C-restricted.

As for this clonotype: The antigen is undetermined.

V lost 0 bases and J lost 0; bases outside the gene matches: 5. The CDR3 contains 17 residues. The germline CDR1 and CDR2 sequences are LNHNV and YYDKDF (reference sequence). A single record per CDR3 protein comes from TCRdb applying MiXCR to the reads. The table records about 300,000 distinct CDR3 sequences, roughly a quarter of them present only once. Sequenced input: PBMCs. The chain employs TRBV15 and TRBJ2-3; 8 bases fit TRBD2. The receptor was derived from a human donor in good health (CMV status not recorded). Some clones in this sample may be carry-over from other donors' samples. The CDR3 loop reads CATSRDMAGGSTDTQYF. CDR3 nucleotide sequence: TGTGCCACCAGCAGAGATATGGCGGGGGGTAGCACAGATACGCAGTATTTT.